These 28 T cell receptor beta chains were all obtained from the same sample, sequenced in a study of blood T cell repertoires in COVID-19. Assay used: immunoSEQ multiplex PCR; TCRdb lists only in-frame clones, some missing. Here the sample spans hundreds of thousands of clones, 85% to 90% being singletons. Material: PBMCs or T cells enriched from blood (not recorded which). These receptors were collected from a woman aged 45 to 65 who had recovered from COVID-19.

This chain uses TRBV10-3 with TRBJ2-1; D remains ambiguous. The V and J ends lost 3 bases and 6 bases respectively, with 6 bases between them. CDR3 size: 12 residues. Germline assignment: CDR1 ENHRY and CDR2 SYGVKD. CDR3 sequence reads: CAISDSGNEQFF. The CDR3 DNA is TGTGCCATCAGTGACTCCGGCAATGAGCAGTTCTTC.

Turning to this clone: Distinct nucleotide sequences in the sample also encode this CDR3. This rearrangement joins TRBV29-1 to TRBJ2-1; no reliable D call. Trimming removed 0 bases at V and 5 bases at J, with 8 bases between. This CDR3 region has 13 residues. CDR1 SQVTM and CDR2 ANQGSEA come from the germline V gene. The CDR3 nucleotides are TGCAGCGTTGAAGACTGGCGGAACAATGAGCAGTTCTTC. Protein product: CSVEDWRNNEQFF.

The chain combines TRBV6-2 or TRBV6-3 with TRBJ1-2; D gene unclear. The V end lost 2 bases, the J end lost 8 bases, and 12 bases lay between the germline ends. This CDR3 has 13 residues. Germline CDR1 is MNHEY and CDR2 is SVGEGT. The CDR3: CASSYRTAPGYTF. The CDR3 region has the DNA TGTGCCAGCAGTTACAGAACAGCTCCCGGCTACACCTTC.

This clone was seen just once. The chain employs TRBV7-2 and TRBJ2-1, with 14 bases identical to TRBD2. Trimming at V came to 3 bases and at J to 7 bases, leaving 11 bases not matched to a gene. CDR3 length: 18 residues. Germline V gene sequence: CDR1 SGHTA, CDR2 FQGNSA. CDR3 amino acids: CASSFSGGLAGVPNEQFF. The DNA of the CDR3 is TGTGCCAGCAGCTTCTCAGGGGGACTAGCGGGAGTTCCGAATGAGCAGTTCTTC.

The chain combines TRBV10-3 with TRBJ1-4; D not certain. Trimming cost V 11 bases and J 6 bases, with 10 bases left between them. CDR1 is ENHRY and CDR2 is SYGVKD in the germline V gene. CDR3 length: 11 residues. CDR3 region: CAVREDEKLFF. The CDR3 region has the DNA TGTGCCGTCCGGGAAGATGAAAAACTGTTTTTT.

CDR3 region: CASSFRGFGNTIYF. The CDR3 DNA reads as TGTGCCAGCAGTTTCAGGGGCTTTGGAAACACCATATATTTT. V usage is TRBV25-1 and J usage is TRBJ1-3; maybe TRBD1 (6 bases). CDR3 length: 14 amino acids. Germline CDR1 reads MGHDK; CDR2 reads SYGVNS. V gave up 5 bases and J gave up 3 bases, with 11 bases separating them.

Worth noting for this clone: This sample includes further DNA sequences coding for the same CDR3. The chain links TRBV7-9 to TRBJ2-5, with 10 positions matching TRBD1. This CDR3 spans 16 amino acids. Germline-derived CDR1 and CDR2 are SEHNR and FQNEAQ (reference sequence). The V and J ends lost 1 base and 1 base, in that order; junction bases with no gene match: 3. CDR3 protein: CASSLGDRGLQETQYF. The DNA for the CDR3 is TGTGCCAGCAGCTTAGGGGACAGGGGACTCCAAGAGACCCAGTACTTC.

The genes are TRBV25-1 and TRBJ2-1; 7 bases match TRBD2. The CDR3 is 16 residues long. The V segment lost 3 bases and the J segment 9 bases; nucleotides outside the gene matches: 14. Germline CDR1 reads MGHDK; CDR2 reads SYGVNS. CDR3 in DNA: TGTGCCAGCAGTGAGAGGGGACTAAGACTTGTCGCTGAGCAGTTCTTC. This codes for CASSERGLRLVAEQFF.

This sequence joins TRBV5-4 and TRBJ2-2, with D perhaps matching TRBD2 (6 bases). The germline V gene has CDR1 SGHNT and CDR2 YYREEE (reference sequence). V was shortened by 7 bases and J by 4 bases, with 17 bases between the two germline ends. The CDR3 contains 15 residues. Here the CDR3 reads CASGLRDLLTGELFF. DNA of the CDR3: TGTGCCAGCGGGCTGCGGGACCTCCTCACCGGGGAGCTGTTTTTT.

The chain combines TRBV4-1 with TRBJ2-2, with 9 nucleotides matching TRBD2. V shed 3 bases, J shed 5 bases, and the junction held 13 bases outside the gene matches. Germline CDR1 and CDR2: MGHRA and YSYEKL. The CDR3 sequence is 18 residues long. The CDR3 DNA is TGCGCCAGCAGCCACCGGACCTTGGGACTAGCTACGACCGGGGAGCTGTTTTTT. Protein product: CASSHRTLGLATTGELFF.

The chain is built from TRBV28 and TRBJ2-7; 14 bases fit TRBD2. Trimming at V came to 4 bases and at J to 6 bases, leaving 8 bases not matched to a gene. Germline assignment: CDR1 MDHEN and CDR2 SYDVKM. CDR3 length equals 16 residues. This chain's CDR3 is CASSWPGLAGVGEQYF. CDR3 coding DNA: TGTGCCAGCAGTTGGCCGGGACTAGCGGGAGTGGGCGAGCAGTACTTC.

On this clone itself: Other DNA sequences in the sample encode the same CDR3. This chain links TRBV5-1 with TRBJ1-3; D is unclear. The V end was cut by 0 bases, the J end by 1 base, with 5 bases between. CDR3 size: 14 residues. The germline V gene encodes CDR1 SGHRS and CDR2 YFSETQ. CDR3 loop: CASSLGGSGNTIYF. Here the CDR3 DNA reads TGCGCCAGCAGCTTGGGAGGGTCTGGAAACACCATATATTTT.

This clone showed up just once. The rearrangement uses TRBV2 and TRBJ1-3; the match to TRBD1 covers 7 bases. J lost 7 bases, V lost 2 bases, and 5 bases had no gene match. This CDR3 has 14 amino acids. The germline V gene has CDR1 SNHLY and CDR2 FYNNEI. Here the CDR3 reads CASSERTGGNTIYF. The CDR3 coding sequence is TGTGCCAGCAGTGAACGGACAGGTGGCAACACCATATATTTT.

This chain links TRBV6-2 or TRBV6-3 with TRBJ1-1; perhaps TRBD1 as D (5 bases). V lost 5 bases and J lost 1, with 14 bases in between. The germline V gene has CDR1 MNHEY and CDR2 SVGEGT. CDR3 length: 15 amino acids. In DNA form, the CDR3 reads TGTGCCAGCAGTCAACCCCGGGGGGGGAACACTGAAGCTTTCTTT. Translation: CASSQPRGGNTEAFF.

CDR3 in amino acids: CASSLGQGGGSPLHF. CDR3 bases: TGTGCCAGCAGCCTGGGACAGGGCGGTGGGTCACCCCTCCACTTT. The chain joins TRBV5-8 to TRBJ1-6, with TRBD1 identical over 9 bases. The length of the CDR3 is 15 residues. CDR1 and CDR2 (germline): SGHTS, YDEGEE. The V gene end was trimmed by 4 bases and the J gene end by 10 bases; junction bases not matched to a gene: 9.

This sequence joins TRBV29-1 and TRBJ1-3, with D unresolved. Germline V lookup: CDR1 SQVTM, CDR2 ANQGSEA. V shed 4 bases and J shed 1 base, with 14 bases lying between them. The CDR3 runs 15 residues. The CDR3 here is CSVASSSWSGNTIYF. The CDR3, as DNA: TGCAGCGTTGCGTCTTCGAGTTGGTCTGGAAACACCATATATTTT.

This chain uses TRBV7-2 with TRBJ2-1; D uncertain. Germline CDR1 is SGHTA and CDR2 is FQGNSA. V gave up 2 bases and J gave up 1 base, with 9 bases separating them. CDR3 length: 15 residues. CDR3 DNA sequence: TGTGCCAGCAGCTTATCCCGCGTATCCTACAATGAGCAGTTCTTC. Amino acid sequence: CASSLSRVSYNEQFF.

J is TRBJ2-7 and V is TRBV5-1; 9 bases match TRBD1. The trim removed 0 bases at V and 5 bases at J, leaving 6 bases unmatched. Germline V CDR1 and CDR2: SGHRS, YFSETQ. There are 15 residues in the CDR3. CDR3 loop: CASSLVRTGANEQYF. As DNA, the CDR3 is TGCGCCAGCAGCTTGGTGAGGACAGGGGCCAACGAGCAGTACTTC.

The CDR3 loop is CASSDRAGTGYEQYF. CDR3 nucleotide sequence: TGTGCCAGCAGTGACCGGGCAGGAACAGGCTACGAGCAGTACTTC. The chain is built from TRBV2 and TRBJ2-7; D might be TRBD1 (5 bases). The CDR3 loop spans 15 amino acids. Germline CDR1 is SNHLY and CDR2 is FYNNEI. V was shortened by 3 bases and J by 3 bases, with 15 bases between the two germline ends.

The V and J genes are TRBV5-1 and TRBJ2-7, with D perhaps matching TRBD2 (6 bases). CDR1 is SGHRS, CDR2 YFSETQ, per germline. V lost 0 bases to trimming and J lost 2 bases, with 9 bases between them. The CDR3 covers 14 residues. DNA of the CDR3: TGCGCCAGCAGCTTGGTTAGCGGAGCCTACGAGCAGTACTTC. It is translated as CASSLVSGAYEQYF.

J is TRBJ2-7 and V is TRBV9, with TRBD2 matching 14 bases. This CDR3 has 16 amino acids. CDR1 SGDLS and CDR2 YYNGEE come from the germline V gene. Trimming removed 2 bases from V and 6 bases from J; junction bases left unmatched: 7. In DNA, the CDR3 is TGTGCCAGCAGCGTCGACCCGGGACTAGCGGGAGTCGAGCAGTACTTC. Protein product: CASSVDPGLAGVEQYF.

This sequence joins TRBV6-5 and TRBJ2-5; D perhaps matches TRBD1 (6 bases). The CDR3 has 14 residues. The germline V gene has CDR1 MNHEY and CDR2 SVGAGI. V shed 4 bases and J shed 6 bases, with 15 bases lying between them. The CDR3 region has the DNA TGTGCCAGCAGTTCTTCCAGGGGCCGGCAGACCCAGTACTTC. Encoded protein: CASSSSRGRQTQYF.

The chain joins TRBV19 to TRBJ1-5; D possibly corresponds to TRBD1 (5 bases). In germline, CDR1 is LNHDA, CDR2 SQIVND (reference sequence). V was cut by 6 bases and J by 2 bases, with 11 bases left in between. The CDR3 sequence is 14 residues long. In DNA form, the CDR3 reads TGTGCCAGTAGCGACAGCCCTGGCAATCAGCCCCAGCATTTT. Translated: CASSDSPGNQPQHF.

This sequence joins TRBV19 and TRBJ2-1; the match to TRBD1 covers 8 bases. CDR1 and CDR2 from the germline V gene are LNHDA and SQIVND (reference sequence). V lost 4 bases and J lost 7; bases outside the gene matches: 12. This CDR3 comprises 16 residues. CDR3 nucleotides: TGTGCCAGTAGTACACCGTTAGGACAGGGAGTAAATGAGCAGTTCTTC. Its translation is CASSTPLGQGVNEQFF.

The rearrangement links TRBV28 to TRBJ2-3; 7 bases line up with TRBD2. Germline CDR1 reads MDHEN; CDR2 reads SYDVKM. The CDR3 runs 17 residues. Trimming at V came to 7 bases and at J to 1 base, leaving 14 bases not matched to a gene. The CDR3 DNA reads as TGTGCCAGCACCCCTGCGAGCGGGGTCCCCGGCACAGATACGCAGTATTTT. Its protein is CASTPASGVPGTDTQYF.

This clone was observed a handful of times. The V and J genes are TRBV27 and TRBJ1-2, with 10 bases that match TRBD1. The germline V gene has CDR1 MNHEY and CDR2 SMNVEV (reference sequence). The CDR3 is 17 residues long. The J segment lost 6 bases and the V segment lost 6 bases, leaving 16 bases of the junction unmatched. CDR3 bases: TGTGCCAGCAGGCAGCGAGAAAGGACAGGGGGGTCCCATGGCTACACCTTC. Translated: CASRQRERTGGSHGYTF.

This chain connects TRBV18 to TRBJ1-4; no clear D. Germline V gives CDR1 KGHSH, CDR2 LQKENI. Trimming took off 5 bases at V and 0 bases at J, with 4 bases between the two ends. The CDR3 totals 13 residues. CDR3 DNA: TGTGCCAGCTCATTAGCAACTAATGAAAAACTGTTTTTT. Translation gives CASSLATNEKLFF.

The J gene is TRBJ2-1, the V gene TRBV6-5; 10 nucleotides match TRBD2. Germline V gene data show CDR1 as MNHEY and CDR2 as SVGAGI. J was trimmed by 9 bases and V by 6 bases; bases with no gene match: 8. The CDR3 is 14 residues long. The CDR3 coding sequence is TGTGCCAGCAGGAGCGGGAGGGCCGGGAGTGAGCAGTTCTTC. Protein product: CASRSGRAGSEQFF.